This TCR beta chain was captured in a study of blood T cell repertoires in COVID-19 (dated by TCRdb to 2019 to 2021). Some background on the complete study: The collaborator samples originated in the United States, Italy and Spain and spanned the acute and convalescent phases of COVID-19. The dataset comprised deeply sampled blood TCRbeta repertoires from subjects exposed to, actively infected with, or recovered from COVID-19. The repertoires were released in a freely available public database meant as a resource for research on the immune response to SARS-CoV-2. The prospective study material was composed of cDNA or gDNA derived from T cells, B-cell-depleted T cells, or PBMCs. The samples were drawn from two sources: the first 160 participants of the ongoing ImmuneRACE study, and 1,254 subjects contributed by 6 global collaborators. HLA class I and class II types, where available, came from metadata supplied by the sample provider rather than from assay-based typing. Sample metadata almost always included a de-identified subject ID, COVID-19 status, age in years and sex. The research as a whole found: Clinical and demographic metadata were provided uncurated, with the amount varying by source and participant.

V and J are trimmed by 5 bases and 1 base, and the gene matches miss 5 bases of the junction. From the cysteine through the phenylalanine, the CDR3 covers 14 amino acids. The DNA shown is the 42-base CDR3, in frame from base 1. The germline V gene supplies CDR1 MDHEN and CDR2 SYDVKM. TCRbeta CDR3 regions were amplified from genomic DNA by means of the immunoSEQ Assay, a bias-controlled multiplex PCR. The authors' pipeline ran thus. The number of nucleated cells in each sample was estimated from the amplification of reference gene primers within the assay. To quantify the absolute abundance of each unique TCRbeta CDR3 rearrangement, sequence reads were collapsed and filtered. For each sample, productive Simpson clonality was calculated as the square root of Simpson's diversity index across productive rearrangements. Held by TCRdb, this immuneACCESS table contains in-frame sequences only and omits some clones. Under half of the omission traces to an unresolved V gene where checked; the cause of the rest is unknown. That table gives V, J and clone size, and the DNA gave D and trimming. The sample has just over 300,000 clones on record, 87% of them singletons. The ten top clones hold around 9% of the sample.

In the case of this clone: There is no known antigen for this receptor. Per-nucleotide qualities are absent, and no much larger clonotype sits a single base away.

Participants in the prospective study were enrolled through a virtual design, were aged about 18 to 89 years, and lived in 24 United States geographic areas. Cohort assignment in the prospective study relied on participant-reported clinical history from a screening survey and a study questionnaire. Recovered participants in ImmuneRACE Cohort 3 were defined by two consecutive negative NP/OP PCR tests, clearance by a healthcare professional, or resolution of symptoms. In the prospective study, whole blood, serum and a nasopharyngeal or oropharyngeal swab were collected from each participant by mobile phlebotomists. Prospective study participants could optionally give additional blood draws and questionnaires over an approximately two-month period. Before DNA extraction, prospective study blood samples were shipped either frozen or at room temperature.

The sample consisted of PBMCs or T cells enriched from blood (not recorded which). The receptor was isolated from a woman between 18 and 29 years old who had recovered from COVID-19. The chain is assembled from TRBV28 and TRBJ2-7, with TRBD1 matching 7 junction bases. The DNA is as follows: TGTGCCAGCAGTACACAGGGGTCGTCCTACGAGCAGTACTTC. Its translation is CASSTQGSSYEQYF.